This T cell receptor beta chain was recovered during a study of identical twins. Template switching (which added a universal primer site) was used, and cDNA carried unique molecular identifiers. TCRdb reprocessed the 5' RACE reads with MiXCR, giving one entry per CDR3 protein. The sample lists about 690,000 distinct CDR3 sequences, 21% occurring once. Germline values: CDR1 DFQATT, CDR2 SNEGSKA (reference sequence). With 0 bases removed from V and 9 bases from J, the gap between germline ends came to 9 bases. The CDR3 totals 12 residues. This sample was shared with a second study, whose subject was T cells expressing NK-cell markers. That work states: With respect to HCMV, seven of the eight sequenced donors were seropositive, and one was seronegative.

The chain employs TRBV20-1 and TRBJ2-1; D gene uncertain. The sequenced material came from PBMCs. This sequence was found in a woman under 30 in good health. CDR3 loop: CSARDQTSEQFF. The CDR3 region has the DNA TGCAGTGCTAGAGATCAGACTTCTGAGCAGTTCTTC.